This T cell receptor beta chain was observed in a study of blood T cell repertoires in COVID-19 (dated by TCRdb to about 2020). For the study in its entirety: Collaborator samples came from the United States, Italy and Spain and covered acute and convalescent phases of COVID-19. HLA class I and class II types, where available, came from metadata supplied by the sample provider rather than from assay-based typing. The dataset comprised deeply sampled blood TCRbeta repertoires from subjects exposed to, actively infected with, or recovered from COVID-19. The repertoires were made available in a free public database intended to serve as a resource for research on the immune response to SARS-CoV-2. Nearly every sample came with metadata listing a de-identified subject ID, COVID-19 status, age in years and sex. The material from the prospective study consisted of cDNA or gDNA derived from T cells, B-cell-depleted T cells, or PBMCs. The samples were drawn from two sources: the first 160 participants of the ongoing ImmuneRACE study, and 1,000 to 1,500 subjects contributed by 6 global collaborators. What the work shows at the level of the full study, not this receptor alone: The quantity of clinical and demographic metadata differed by source and by participant and was supplied without curation.

The CDR3 spans 16 residues, from the cysteine through the phenylalanine. The sequence is cut down to CDR3 DNA, 48 bases in frame from base 1. TCRbeta CDR3 regions were amplified from genomic DNA by means of the immunoSEQ Assay, a bias-controlled multiplex PCR. As for how the authors treated the data: Within the assay, amplification of reference gene primers was used to estimate how many nucleated cells each sample contained. To quantify the absolute abundance of each unique TCRbeta CDR3 rearrangement, sequence reads were collapsed and filtered. For each sample, productive Simpson clonality was calculated by taking the square root of Simpson's diversity index across productive rearrangements. TCRdb's version of the immuneACCESS table is confined to in-frame rearrangements and falls short of the full clone set. An unresolved V gene accounts for under half of the shortfall where checked; the remainder is of unknown origin. Clone size and V and J calls were adopted from that table, with D and trimming inferred from the DNA. This sample gives approximately 88,000 clones in total; 75% to 85% of them show up just once. Jointly, the top ten make up 15% to 20% of the sample.

Whole blood was collected in K2EDTA tubes by collaborating institutions according to the institutions' own protocols. For TCRbeta analysis, collaborator samples were shipped as frozen whole blood, as isolated PBMCs, or as DNA extracted from either sample type. A remark on this clone: Its antigen is not yet known. Qualities for individual bases were not recorded, and no much larger clone is one base off.

The receptor was derived from a woman older than 75 with acute or convalescent COVID-19. This chain joins TRBV12-1 to TRBJ1-2. TRBV12-1 constitutes a pseudogene. Sequencing used peripheral blood. The sequenced DNA is TGTGCCAGCAGCTTTGAGTGTGGAAGCGATTCCTATGGCTACACCTTC. The encoded protein is CASSFECGSDSYGYTF.